One sample yielded the 29 T cell receptor beta chains listed below, sequenced in a study of blood T cell repertoires in COVID-19. The repertoire was sequenced with immunoSEQ multiplex PCR; TCRdb's copy has only in-frame clones and lacks some. The sample records about 230,000 clones, around 92% being singletons. Sequencing was carried out using PBMCs or T cells enriched from blood (not recorded which). The receptors shown here come from a woman aged 25 to 45 with acute COVID-19.

This clone appeared once. CDR3 sequence (DNA): TGTGCCTGGAGTGGGGGTGGACTTCTCTCTGGAAACACCATATATTTT. Translating it yields CAWSGGGLLSGNTIYF. The chain recombines TRBV30 with TRBJ1-3; D gene ambiguous. This CDR3 region has 16 residues. V was shortened by 1 base and J by 0 bases, with 13 bases between the two germline ends. Looked up from germline, CDR1 is GTSNPN and CDR2 is SVGIG (reference sequence).

In nucleotides, the CDR3 is TGCAGCGCCGAAACCAGGGGAAGTGGAAACACCATATATTTT. Translation: CSAETRGSGNTIYF. V usage is TRBV29-1 and J usage is TRBJ1-3, with D possibly matching TRBD1 (6 bases). V lost 7 bases, J lost 3 bases, and 16 bases lay in between. There are 14 residues in the CDR3. Germline assignment: CDR1 SQVTM and CDR2 ANQGSEA.

The chain employs TRBV19 and TRBJ1-1; D gene uncertain. Per germline, CDR1 LNHDA and CDR2 SQIVND (reference sequence). The germline V and J ends were trimmed by 8 bases and 1 base, with 26 bases remaining between them. CDR3 length: 18 amino acids. The DNA for the CDR3 is TGTGCCAGTGGTAGGTTTGGCACTCAACTTGGAGGGAACACTGAAGCTTTCTTT. Protein product: CASGRFGTQLGGNTEAFF. The full variable domain, its missing parts supplied by reference TRBV19 and TRBJ1-1, is DGGITQSPKYLFRKEGQNVTLSCEQNLNHDAMYWYRQDPGQGLRLIYYSQIVNDFQKGDIAEGYSVSREKKESFPLTVTSAQKNPTAFYLCASGRFGTQLGGNTEAFFGQGTRLTVV.

The chain joins TRBV7-3 to TRBJ2-3, with a tentative D call TRBD1 (5 bases). The CDR3 contains 13 residues. Germline-derived CDR1 and CDR2 are SGHTA and FQGTGA. V shed 5 bases and J shed 4 bases, with 10 bases lying between them. The CDR3 reads CASSLIGADTQYF. In DNA, the CDR3 is TGTGCCAGCAGCCTAATAGGGGCAGATACGCAGTATTTT. Based on the CDR3 plus reference TRBV7-3 and TRBJ2-3, the full variable domain is GAGVSQTPSNKVTEKGKYVELRCDPISGHTALYWYRQSLGQGPEFLIYFQGTGAADDSGLPNDRFFAVRPEGSVSTLKIQRTERGDSAVYLCASSLIGADTQYFGPGTRLTVL.

The CDR3 sequence is CAIISQGNTEAFF. In DNA, the CDR3 is TGTGCCATCATCTCTCAGGGGAACACTGAAGCTTTCTTT. This chain connects TRBV2 to TRBJ1-1; weak D call: TRBD1 (5 bases). This CDR3 region has 13 residues. Trimming removed 10 bases from V and 1 base from J, with 13 bases in between. CDR1 is SNHLY and CDR2 is FYNNEI in the germline V gene.

This chain joins TRBV7-9 and TRBJ2-2, with D maybe TRBD2 (6 bases). CDR3 length equals 15 residues. The V end was cut by 0 bases, the J end by 4 bases, with 9 bases between. Looked up from germline, CDR1 is SEHNR and CDR2 is FQNEAQ (reference sequence). The CDR3 region has the DNA TGTGCCAGCAGCTTAGCTAGCGGAGGCACCGGGGAGCTGTTTTTT. Translated, it gives CASSLASGGTGELFF. Full variable domain (outside the CDR3, taken from reference TRBV7-9 and TRBJ2-2): DTGVSQNPRHKITKRGQNVTFRCDPISEHNRLYWYRQTLGQGPEFLTYFQNEAQLEKSRLLSDRFSAERPKGSFSTLEIQRTEQGDSAMYLCASSLASGGTGELFFGEGSRLTVL.

The chain employs TRBV11-3 and TRBJ2-4; D gene ambiguous. Germline V lookup: CDR1 SGHNT, CDR2 YENEEA. Trimming took off 1 base at V and 11 bases at J, with 12 bases between the two ends. The CDR3 runs to 13 residues. The CDR3 bases are TGTGCCAGCAGCTTAGTGGCAGGTTCGGTTCAGTACTTC. Amino acid sequence: CASSLVAGSVQYF. Supplemented by reference TRBV11-3 and TRBJ2-4, the full variable domain reads EAGVVQSPRYKIIEKKQPVAFWCNPISGHNTLYWYLQNLGQGPELLIRYENEEAVDDSQLPKDRFSAERLKGVDSTLKIQPAELGDSAVYLCASSLVAGSVQYFGAGTRLSVL.

V usage is TRBV7-2 and J usage is TRBJ1-1; perhaps TRBD1 as D (6 bases). Germline V CDR1 and CDR2: SGHTA, FQGNSA. Trimming removed 2 bases from V and 6 bases from J, with 10 bases in between. The CDR3 has 13 amino acids. CDR3: CASSLMTGPEAFF. CDR3 DNA sequence: TGTGCCAGCAGCTTAATGACAGGACCTGAAGCTTTCTTT.

This chain links TRBV10-3 with TRBJ2-7, with 10 bases identical to TRBD1. CDR3 size: 13 residues. The germline CDR1 and CDR2 sequences are ENHRY and SYGVKD. With 6 bases clipped from V and 7 bases from J, the junction kept 6 bases outside the gene matches. This chain's CDR3 is CAISLDRGREQYF. The CDR3 DNA reads TGTGCCATCAGCCTCGACAGGGGGCGAGAGCAGTACTTC.

The V call is TRBV27, the J call TRBJ1-5; D gene uncertain. Per germline, CDR1 MNHEY and CDR2 SMNVEV (reference sequence). This CDR3 region has 13 residues. The V end was cut by 3 bases, the J end by 1 base, with 4 bases between. The CDR3 coding sequence is TGTGCCAGCAGTTTGGGCAGCAATCAGCCCCAGCATTTT. It encodes CASSLGSNQPQHF.

The chain couples TRBV7-7 to TRBJ1-4; TRBD1 matches 10 bases. CDR1 and CDR2 from the germline V gene are SSHAT and FNYEAQ (reference sequence). V was pared by 5 bases and J by 8 bases, with 2 bases of the junction left unmatched. The length of the CDR3 is 13 residues. The CDR3 is CASSRDRGEKLFF. Written as DNA, the CDR3 is TGTGCCAGCAGCCGGGACAGGGGCGAAAAACTGTTTTTT.

The rearrangement uses TRBV7-9 and TRBJ2-7; D unresolved. The CDR3 consists of 11 residues. Between the trimmed V and J ends, which lost 4 bases and 6 bases, there was a span of 7 bases. CDR1 and CDR2 (germline): SEHNR, FQNEAQ (reference sequence). The CDR3 sequence is CASSSAGEQYF. The CDR3 coding sequence is TGTGCCAGCAGCTCCGCCGGCGAGCAGTACTTC. The variable domain in full, completed from reference TRBV7-9 and TRBJ2-7, reads DTGVSQNPRHKITKRGQNVTFRCDPISEHNRLYWYRQTLGQGPEFLTYFQNEAQLEKSRLLSDRFSAERPKGSFSTLEIQRTEQGDSAMYLCASSSAGEQYFGPGTRLTVT.

In regard to this clone: Other nucleotide sequences from this sample produce the same CDR3. The chain employs TRBV6-5 and TRBJ2-1; D remains ambiguous. The CDR3 is 12 amino acids. V gave up 5 bases and J gave up 8 bases, with 10 bases separating them. The germline CDR1 and CDR2 sequences are MNHEY and SVGAGI. The CDR3 DNA follows: TGTGCCAGCAGTCTTTCAGGCGATGAGCAGTTCTTC. Its translation: CASSLSGDEQFF.

The chain carries TRBV4-1 and TRBJ2-7, with D perhaps matching TRBD1 (6 bases). CDR1 is MGHRA and CDR2 is YSYEKL in the germline V gene. The length of the CDR3 is 15 residues. Trimming removed 1 base at V and 3 bases at J, with 13 bases between. Here the CDR3 DNA reads TGCGCCAGCAGCCAAGTGGCAGGGGATATCTACGAGCAGTACTTC. Translating it yields CASSQVAGDIYEQYF.

The V and J genes are TRBV13 and TRBJ2-7, with a tentative D call TRBD2 (6 bases). V lost 0 bases to trimming and J lost 0 bases, with 12 bases between them. Germline lookup yields CDR1 PRHDT and CDR2 FYEKMQ (reference sequence). The CDR3 spans 16 residues. CDR3 sequence (DNA): TGTGCCAGCAGCTTAGGAGGGGACGGGAGCTCCTACGAGCAGTACTTC. Translated, it gives CASSLGGDGSSYEQYF.

The chain links TRBV5-1 to TRBJ2-2; 8 bases are a match to TRBD2. The CDR3 sequence is 16 residues long. CDR1 and CDR2 (germline): SGHRS, YFSETQ. Trimming took 0 bases from V and 5 from J; bases not matched to a gene: 6. The CDR3 sequence: CASSLAGGANTGELFF. The CDR3 nucleotides read TGCGCCAGCAGCTTGGCCGGGGGGGCTAATACCGGGGAGCTGTTTTTT.

A single count supports this clone. The chain joins TRBV3-1 (or the pseudogene TRBV3-2) to TRBJ1-2, with TRBD1 identical over 7 bases. V shed 0 bases, J shed 14 bases, and the junction held 6 bases outside the gene matches. There are 12 residues in the CDR3. CDR1 is LGHDT and CDR2 is YNNKEL in the germline V gene (reference sequence). The CDR3 DNA follows: TGTGCCAGCAGCCAAGAGCGACAGGGTTTAACCTTC. Translating it yields CASSQERQGLTF.

This clone occurred once. CDR3 DNA: TGTGCCAGCAGCTTAGTCGGTGAGACCCAGTACTTC. This sequence encodes CASSLVGETQYF. The rearrangement links TRBV7-6 to TRBJ2-5; D is ambiguous. V was pared by 1 base and J by 5 bases, with 5 bases between. The length of the CDR3 is 12 residues. Germline CDR1 SGHVS, CDR2 FNYEAQ.

This clone was counted a few times. The rearrangement uses TRBV6-5 and TRBJ1-2; 7 nucleotides line up with TRBD1. CDR1 and CDR2 (germline): MNHEY, SVGAGI. Trimming cost V 5 bases and J 4 bases; bases outside gene matches: 10. This CDR3 has 15 residues. CDR3 coding DNA: TGTGCCAGCAGTCCAGGGGGACAGTTCTTCTATGGCTACACCTTC. Translated: CASSPGGQFFYGYTF.

DNA of the CDR3: TGTGCCAGTAGTTGGACAGGAGAGAACACTGAAGCTTTCTTT. As protein: CASSWTGENTEAFF. This sequence joins TRBV19 and TRBJ1-1, with 7 bases identical to TRBD1. CDR1 LNHDA and CDR2 SQIVND come from the germline V gene (reference sequence). Trimming took 5 bases from V and 1 from J; bases not matched to a gene: 4. This CDR3 contains 14 residues.

This clone was observed a single time. The V call is TRBV28, the J call TRBJ1-2; possible D gene TRBD1, 6 bases. The CDR3 is 13 amino acids. Trimming left V 3 bases short and J 4 bases short, with 9 bases between. Germline CDR1 MDHEN, CDR2 SYDVKM. The CDR3 protein is CASSFGGLYGYTF. CDR3 DNA sequence: TGTGCCAGCAGTTTTGGGGGCCTCTATGGCTACACCTTC.

The rearrangement uses TRBV25-1 and TRBJ1-5, with 7 bases matching TRBD1. This CDR3 spans 15 amino acids. V lost 8 bases and J lost 1; bases outside the gene matches: 8. Germline CDR1 and CDR2: MGHDK and SYGVNS. CDR3 protein: CASASPGQSNQPQHF. CDR3 nucleotide sequence: TGTGCCAGCGCCTCCCCGGGACAGAGCAATCAGCCCCAGCATTTT.

The chain links TRBV28 to TRBJ1-4, with D possibly matching TRBD1 (5 bases). V dropped 8 bases and J dropped 8 bases, with 12 bases sitting between them. Looked up from germline, CDR1 is MDHEN and CDR2 is SYDVKM. This CDR3 has 12 amino acids. The CDR3 DNA reads as TGTGCCAGCGGGGGGAGTTTAGAAAAACTGTTTTTT. It translates to CASGGSLEKLFF.

The chain joins TRBV5-1 to TRBJ1-1, with 8 positions matching TRBD1. The trim removed 4 bases at V and 4 bases at J, leaving 9 bases unmatched. Per germline, CDR1 SGHRS and CDR2 YFSETQ. The CDR3 runs 15 residues. For the CDR3, the DNA is TGCGCCAGCAGCGGCCTGACAGGGGAGGGCACTGAAGCTTTCTTT. Its translation is CASSGLTGEGTEAFF.

The rearrangement uses TRBV25-1 and TRBJ1-6; a possible D gene is TRBD1 (6 bases). CDR3 length: 15 residues. Germline values: CDR1 MGHDK, CDR2 SYGVNS. V was cut by 3 bases and J by 6 bases, with 12 bases left in between. CDR3 protein: CASSEMDSINSPLHF. The CDR3 DNA is TGTGCCAGCAGTGAGATGGACAGCATTAATTCACCCCTCCACTTT.

The count of this clone is one. V and J are TRBV7-9 and TRBJ2-3, with 8 positions matching TRBD2. The germline gives CDR1 SEHNR, CDR2 FQNEAQ (reference sequence). The ends lost 2 bases at V and 0 bases at J; junction bases unmatched: 4. The CDR3 totals 16 residues. The CDR3 DNA reads TGTGCCAGCAGCTTAAGTACTAGCGGTAGCACAGATACGCAGTATTTT. Protein product: CASSLSTSGSTDTQYF.

This chain links TRBV29-1 with TRBJ2-7, with D tentatively TRBD1 (6 bases). The CDR3 totals 15 residues. Germline CDR1 SQVTM, CDR2 ANQGSEA. V shed 2 bases and J shed 3 bases, with 17 bases lying between them. DNA for the CDR3: TGCAGCGTTGAACTACGGGAAAAAGGGGGCTACGAGCAGTACTTC. It yields the protein CSVELREKGGYEQYF.

The chain uses TRBV27 and TRBJ1-3, with TRBD1 matching over 7 bases. J lost 3 bases, V lost 6 bases, and 8 bases had no gene match. CDR1 is MNHEY, CDR2 SMNVEV, per germline (reference sequence). The CDR3 runs to 15 residues. CDR3 nucleotide sequence: TGTGCCAGCAGGCCAGGGGGTCTAGGTGGAAACACCATATATTTT. Protein sequence: CASRPGGLGGNTIYF.

The chain has TRBV11-2 and TRBJ2-5, with 16 positions matching TRBD2. The CDR3 totals 18 residues. Germline trimming cut 4 bases from V and 4 bases from J; bases unmatched to any gene: 9. Germline CDR1 is SGHAT and CDR2 is FQNNGV. In DNA form, the CDR3 reads TGTGCCAGCAGCTATCCCGGGACTAGCGGGGGGGCCCGAGAGACCCAGTACTTC. Protein product: CASSYPGTSGGARETQYF.